The 12 T cell receptor beta chains reported below all come from one sample, sequenced in a study of T-cell reconstitution after alpha-beta-depleted transplantation in children. Construction of the TCRbeta library involved unique molecular identifiers. TCRdb re-called the PCR reads with MiXCR, one entry per CDR3 protein. Of 200,000 to 250,000 distinct CDR3 sequences in the sample, around 7.8% were seen once. The sample was PBMCs, mostly from graft donor cells, taken 180 days after TCRalphabeta/CD19-depleted stem cell transplant. These receptors all stem from a male patient younger than 18 who had a stem cell transplant for acute lymphoblastic leukemia, so the T cells may come from the graft donor.

This clonotype was picked up many times. The rearrangement links TRBV5-6 to TRBJ1-2, with 8 bases matching TRBD1. Trimming cost V 0 bases and J 4 bases; bases outside gene matches: 8. The CDR3 has 16 amino acids. In germline, CDR1 is SGHDT, CDR2 YYEEEE. The CDR3 nucleotides read TGTGCCAGCAGCTTGGCCAGGGACAGGAACTTCTATGGCTACACCTTC. It translates to CASSLARDRNFYGYTF.

This clonotype was picked up many times. This chain connects TRBV19 to TRBJ2-3; 9 nucleotides line up with TRBD1. Looked up from germline, CDR1 is LNHDA and CDR2 is SQIVND (reference sequence). V was clipped by 4 bases and J by 4 bases; unmatched bases: 12. This CDR3 has 17 residues. CDR3 residues: CASSRRTGDSRADTQYF. In DNA, the CDR3 is TGTGCCAGTAGTAGGCGGACAGGGGACAGTCGAGCAGATACGCAGTATTTT.

This clonotype was recorded many times. J is TRBJ1-1 and V is TRBV20-1, with D perhaps matching TRBD1 (6 bases). V was trimmed by 1 base and J by 3 bases, leaving 12 bases between them. Germline assignment: CDR1 DFQATT and CDR2 SNEGSKA (reference sequence). The CDR3 has 14 residues. The CDR3 bases are TGCAGTGCTAGAGCAAACAGGGCGGACACTGAAGCTTTCTTT. It specifies CSARANRADTEAFF.

This clonotype was seen many times. The genes are TRBV6-1 and TRBJ1-6; 7 nucleotides agree with TRBD1. CDR3 length: 15 amino acids. Germline CDR1 and CDR2: MNHNS and SASEGT. V shed 4 bases and J 7 bases; nucleotides not matched to a gene: 7. The CDR3 loop is CASSATGIGNSPLHF. The CDR3 DNA is TGTGCCAGCAGTGCGACAGGGATCGGGAATTCACCCCTCCACTTT.

This clonotype was recorded at least ten times. The chain links TRBV7-9 to TRBJ1-5; no reliable D call. In germline, CDR1 is SEHNR, CDR2 FQNEAQ (reference sequence). The V gene lost 2 bases and the J gene lost 6 bases, with 11 bases spanning the gap. The CDR3 has 14 residues. The CDR3 protein is CASSLMSEAQPQHF. Here the CDR3 DNA reads TGTGCCAGCAGCTTAATGTCGGAGGCTCAGCCCCAGCATTTT.

This clonotype was detected ten times or more. J is TRBJ2-1 and V is TRBV19; the match to TRBD2 covers 11 bases. The CDR3 is 16 residues long. Trimming took 3 bases from V and 10 from J; bases not matched to a gene: 11. CDR1 LNHDA and CDR2 SQIVND come from the germline V gene (reference sequence). The CDR3 DNA sequence: TGTGCCAGTAGTATTGGGCCGATAGCGGGAGGGCGGGAGCAGTTCTTC. It codes for CASSIGPIAGGREQFF. Complete variable domain (other parts from reference TRBV19 and TRBJ2-1): DGGITQSPKYLFRKEGQNVTLSCEQNLNHDAMYWYRQDPGQGLRLIYYSQIVNDFQKGDIAEGYSVSREKKESFPLTVTSAQKNPTAFYLCASSIGPIAGGREQFFGPGTRLTVL.

This clonotype showed up many times. The gene calls are TRBV20-1 and TRBJ2-7; a weak D match, TRBD2 (6 bases). V was pared by 6 bases and J by 0 bases, with 12 bases between. The CDR3 loop spans 13 amino acids. The V gene's germline CDR1 is DFQATT and CDR2 SNEGSKA (reference sequence). The CDR3 loop is CSARGRSSYEQYF. As DNA, the CDR3 is TGCAGTGCCCGAGGGAGGAGCTCCTACGAGCAGTACTTC.

This clonotype was seen repeatedly, ten times or more. The rearrangement links TRBV6-1 to TRBJ2-7; 7 bases line up with TRBD2. J gave up 6 bases and V 5 bases, and 16 bases lay outside the gene matches. The V gene's germline CDR1 is MNHNS and CDR2 SASEGT. The CDR3 length is 16 residues. As DNA, the CDR3 is TGTGCCAGCAGTCGAATGGGGGGGGACCCTTTCGGCGAGCAGTACTTC. This encodes CASSRMGGDPFGEQYF.

There are many counts of this clonotype. V and J are TRBV3-1 and TRBJ1-2, with TRBD1 as a possible D gene (6 bases). The length of the CDR3 is 14 residues. CDR1 is LGHDT and CDR2 is YNNKEL in the germline V gene (reference sequence). V was pared by 0 bases and J by 5 bases, with 10 bases between. The CDR3 loop reads CASSQEGGGYGYTF. The CDR3 DNA sequence: TGTGCCAGCAGCCAAGAAGGAGGGGGGTATGGCTACACCTTC.

In this sample, this clonotype turned up many times. The genes are TRBV6-2 or TRBV6-3 and TRBJ1-5; TRBD1 matches 11 bases. V shed 4 bases and J 4 bases; nucleotides not matched to a gene: 6. CDR1 is MNHEY, CDR2 SVGEGT, per germline. There are 16 residues in the CDR3. The CDR3 loop reads CASSSWTGGLNQPQHF. CDR3 DNA: TGTGCCAGCAGTTCCTGGACAGGGGGCCTGAATCAGCCCCAGCATTTT.

This clonotype appeared a few times. The gene calls are TRBV6-2 or TRBV6-3 and TRBJ2-5; 7 positions match TRBD2. Germline CDR1 reads MNHEY; CDR2 reads SVGEGT. This CDR3 spans 16 amino acids. J was trimmed by 3 bases and V by 2 bases; bases with no gene match: 9. The CDR3 here is CASSYTKRGVEETQYF. For the CDR3, the DNA is TGTGCCAGCAGTTACACCAAGCGGGGCGTCGAAGAGACCCAGTACTTC.

This clonotype appeared a single time. A much larger clonotype is one base distant, so this may be a read error. This chain joins TRBV6-1 and TRBJ2-3, with 7 nucleotides matching TRBD2. Germline CDR1 is MNHNS and CDR2 is SASEGT. Trimming cost V 0 bases and J 7 bases; bases outside gene matches: 13. This CDR3 is built from 17 residues. Here the CDR3 reads CASSEAWVAGDPHTQYF. CDR3 in DNA: TGTGCCAGCAGTGAAGCTTGGGTGGCGGGAGATCCTCATACGCAGTATTTT.